This TCR beta chain derives from a study of technical replicates of blood from four donors. The CDR3 loop spans 14 amino acids. Trimming left V 4 bases short and J 0 bases short, with 7 bases between. Germline-derived CDR1 and CDR2 are MGHDK and SYGVNS. The data were produced by immunoSEQ multiplex PCR, yet TCRdb's version contains in-frame clones alone and is incomplete. The sample includes about 87,000 clones, 95% of them seen just once. In this sample, this clone turned up once. This clonotype was obtained from a human donor in good health. Sequences were obtained from T cells isolated from PBMCs. The V call is TRBV25-1, the J call TRBJ1-5, with D unresolved. This CDR3 is CASSGLYSNQPQHF. CDR3 sequence (DNA): TGTGCCAGCAGTGGTCTTTATAGCAATCAGCCCCAGCATTTT. Using reference TRBV25-1 and TRBJ1-5 for the parts outside the CDR3, the full variable domain is EADIYQTPRYLVIGTGKKITLECSQTMGHDKMYWYQQDPGMELHLIHYSYGVNSTEKGDLSSESTVSRIRTEHFPLTLESARPSHTSQYLCASSGLYSNQPQHFGDGTRLSIL.